This passage covers 3 T cell receptor beta chains from one sample sequenced in a study of cytomegalovirus exposure and HLA in healthy donors. The PCR contained 60 Vbeta and 13 Jbeta primers. Method: immunoSEQ multiplex PCR; TCRdb's copy keeps in-frame clones and lacks some. The data show around 150,000 clones, with roughly 73% seen just once and roughly 0.99% held by the top ten. The source material was PBMCs. These receptors came from a male donor in good health and CMV-seronegative.

Written as DNA, the CDR3 is TGCAGCGTTGAATGGGCAGGGGCCTATGGCTACACCTTC. This sequence encodes CSVEWAGAYGYTF. V is TRBV29-1 and J is TRBJ1-2; D perhaps matches TRBD1 (6 bases). V lost 2 bases to trimming and J lost 4 bases, with 11 bases between them. CDR1 SQVTM and CDR2 ANQGSEA come from the germline V gene. The CDR3 runs 13 residues.

The rearrangement uses TRBV4-1 and TRBJ1-2; 7 bases are a match to TRBD1. Germline V gene sequence: CDR1 MGHRA, CDR2 YSYEKL. This CDR3 is 14 amino acids long. V lost 4 bases to trimming and J lost 5 bases; unmatched junction nucleotides: 7. Written as DNA, the CDR3 is TGCGCCAGCAGCCTCGGGACAGCGCTTTATGGCTACACCTTC. Its protein product is CASSLGTALYGYTF.

CDR3 sequence reads: CASSLGGEKTQYF. CDR3 DNA sequence: TGTGCCAGCAGCTTAGGCGGGGAAAAGACCCAGTACTTC. The rearrangement joins TRBV11-3 to TRBJ2-5; maybe TRBD2 (6 bases). V lost 1 base to trimming and J lost 6 bases, with 9 bases between them. The V gene's germline CDR1 is SGHNT and CDR2 YENEEA. This CDR3 comprises 13 residues.